The 13 T cell receptor beta chains below were found in one sample sequenced in a study of PD-L1 blockade in urothelial cancer. Time point indicated: peripheral blood 6 weeks after treatment start. Clones were read by immunoSEQ multiplex PCR, and TCRdb kept only the in-frame ones, dropping some. The sample lists more than 95,000 clones, roughly 82% occurring once. Sequences were derived from PBMCs, sampled around atezolizumab (anti-PD-L1) treatment. The receptor set was obtained from a man in his fifties with urothelial cancer.

The chain couples TRBV18 to TRBJ1-5; tentative D call: TRBD1 (6 bases). The CDR3 is 14 residues long. Germline V gene lookup returns CDR1 KGHSH and CDR2 LQKENI. Deletions cut 4 bases from V and 2 bases from J, with 9 bases between. The chain's CDR3 is CASSQGGGNQPQHF. CDR3 DNA sequence: TGTGCCAGCTCACAAGGGGGGGGCAATCAGCCCCAGCATTTT.

The rearrangement uses TRBV5-4 and TRBJ2-7; 7 positions agree with TRBD2. Germline trimming cut 0 bases from V and 3 bases from J; bases unmatched to any gene: 3. Germline V gene lookup returns CDR1 SGHNT and CDR2 YYREEE (reference sequence). There are 14 residues in the CDR3. The CDR3 sequence: CASSLDAGVYEQYF. CDR3 nucleotide sequence: TGTGCCAGCAGCTTGGATGCGGGAGTCTACGAGCAGTACTTC.

This chain connects TRBV29-1 to TRBJ2-1; 12 bases map to TRBD2. The CDR3 is 14 residues long. After removal of 7 bases from V and 3 bases from J, the junction contained 4 bases not matched to a gene. Germline CDR1 is SQVTM and CDR2 is ANQGSEA. The CDR3 bases are TGCAGCGCGATGACTAGCGGGAGCTACAATGAGCAGTTCTTC. As protein: CSAMTSGSYNEQFF.

Worth noting for this clone: The same CDR3 is also encoded by other DNA sequences in this sample. The V call is TRBV4-1, the J call TRBJ2-7, with 11 bases lining up with TRBD2. Unmatched junction bases numbered 1, after V lost 2 bases and J lost 1 base. The CDR3 covers 15 residues. Germline lookup yields CDR1 MGHRA and CDR2 YSYEKL. The CDR3 sequence is CASSQLAGGSYEQYF. CDR3 coding DNA: TGCGCCAGCAGCCAACTAGCGGGGGGATCCTACGAGCAGTACTTC.

The V and J genes are TRBV11-2 and TRBJ2-2, with unresolved D. Per the germline V gene, CDR1 is SGHAT and CDR2 is FQNNGV. This CDR3 region has 13 residues. Trimming removed 7 bases at V and 8 bases at J, with 14 bases between. DNA of the CDR3: TGTGCCAGCACACTGCGGCCGTCGGGGGAGCTGTTTTTT. Translated: CASTLRPSGELFF. Variable domain in full (rest from reference TRBV11-2 and TRBJ2-2): EAGVAQSPRYKIIEKRQSVAFWCNPISGHATLYWYQQILGQGPKLLIQFQNNGVVDDSQLPKDRFSAERLKGVDSTLKIQPAKLEDSAVYLCASTLRPSGELFFGEGSRLTVL.

The chain is built from TRBV5-4 and TRBJ1-1; D not resolved. V gave up 1 base and J gave up 3 bases, with 13 bases separating them. Germline values: CDR1 SGHNT, CDR2 YYREEE (reference sequence). There are 15 residues in the CDR3. This chain's CDR3 is CASSLWRELDTEAFF. CDR3 DNA sequence: TGTGCCAGCAGCTTGTGGCGGGAGTTGGACACTGAAGCTTTCTTT.

V is TRBV28 and J is TRBJ1-1; 7 nucleotides align to TRBD1. The J segment lost 10 bases and the V segment lost 2 bases, leaving 13 bases of the junction unmatched. This CDR3 contains 15 residues. Per the germline V gene, CDR1 is MDHEN and CDR2 is SYDVKM. The CDR3 loop is CASSLSEGAGAGAFF. CDR3 nucleotides: TGTGCCAGCAGTTTAAGCGAGGGGGCTGGGGCTGGAGCTTTCTTT.

The rearrangement uses TRBV7-9 and TRBJ2-2, with a possible D match to TRBD2 (6 bases). V lost 5 bases and J lost 1, with 17 bases in between. This CDR3 region has 17 residues. Germline CDR1 reads SEHNR; CDR2 reads FQNEAQ (reference sequence). This CDR3 reads CASSPSDWEENTGELFF. The CDR3 bases are TGTGCCAGCAGCCCCAGCGACTGGGAGGAGAACACCGGGGAGCTGTTTTTT.

The chain recombines TRBV29-1 with TRBJ2-3; 9 bases align to TRBD1. V shed 4 bases and J 6 bases; nucleotides not matched to a gene: 5. The CDR3 is 13 residues long. The germline V gene has CDR1 SQVTM and CDR2 ANQGSEA. CDR3 DNA: TGCAGCGTTGTAACCGGGACAGGGGATACGCAGTATTTT. Its translation is CSVVTGTGDTQYF.

The chain recombines TRBV5-5 with TRBJ1-4, with 8 bases identical to TRBD1. V shed 2 bases and J 10 bases; nucleotides not matched to a gene: 7. This CDR3 spans 14 amino acids. CDR1 is SGHKS, CDR2 YYEKEE, per germline (reference sequence). The DNA of the CDR3 is TGTGCCAGCAGCTTATGGCAGGGGGCGGCAAAACTGTTTTTT. Its protein is CASSLWQGAAKLFF.

J is TRBJ2-3 and V is TRBV7-2; TRBD2 aligns across 10 bases. Germline trimming cut 4 bases from V and 5 bases from J; bases unmatched to any gene: 3. CDR1 and CDR2 from the germline V gene are SGHTA and FQGNSA. The CDR3 sequence is 14 residues long. The chain's CDR3 is CASSSRTSGDTQYF. In DNA form, the CDR3 reads TGTGCCAGCAGCTCCAGGACTAGCGGAGATACGCAGTATTTT.

The rearrangement links TRBV18 to TRBJ2-1; no reliable D call. The V gene lost 0 bases and the J gene lost 6 bases, with 9 bases spanning the gap. This CDR3 is built from 14 residues. Germline V lookup: CDR1 KGHSH, CDR2 LQKENI. CDR3 nucleotide sequence: TGTGCCAGCTCACCACCGGGCGCTGCCAATGAGCAGTTCTTC. This sequence encodes CASSPPGAANEQFF. The entire variable domain, with the rest obtained from reference TRBV18 and TRBJ2-1, is as follows: NAGVMQNPRHLVRRRGQEARLRCSPMKGHSHVYWYRQLPEEGLKFMVYLQKENIIDESGMPKERFSAEFPKEGPSILRIQQVVRGDSAAYFCASSPPGAANEQFFGPGTRLTVL.

The genes are TRBV6-1 and TRBJ2-7; D might be TRBD1 (6 bases). The CDR3 consists of 15 residues. Looked up from germline, CDR1 is MNHNS and CDR2 is SASEGT. Trimming removed 3 bases from V and 6 bases from J, with 18 bases in between. The CDR3 here is CASSDPSYRVGEQYF. The CDR3 DNA sequence: TGTGCCAGCAGTGACCCTTCCTACAGGGTGGGCGAGCAGTACTTC.